The present entry profiles one TCR beta chain with its context. The V and J ends lost 6 bases and 5 bases, in that order; junction bases with no gene match: 5. Germline lookup yields CDR1 ENHRY and CDR2 SYGVKD. The CDR3 runs to 14 residues. Original processing notes: Scientists estimated how many nucleated cells there were by amplifying reference gene primers. TCRdb's copy holds only in-frame clones and misses some; the assay was immunoSEQ multiplex PCR. V and J calls and clone size follow that table, whereas D and trimming were derived from the DNA. This table has hundreds of thousands of clones, around nine tenths appearing once. These data come from a study of blood T cell repertoires in COVID-19. For the study at large: Samples representing acute and convalescent COVID-19 were sourced from the United States, Italy and Spain. T cells, B-cell-depleted T cells, or PBMCs provided the cDNA or gDNA that served as material.

Enrollment of patients from Seattle took place during active infection, with longitudinal follow-up. The sample consisted of peripheral blood. The TCR comes from a woman in her seventies with COVID-19, enrolled during active disease. V is TRBV10-3 and J is TRBJ2-1; 9 positions agree with TRBD1. CDR3 loop: CAIRPGTGNNEQFF. In DNA, the CDR3 is TGTGCCATCAGACCCGGGACAGGGAACAATGAGCAGTTCTTC.